Listed here are 8 T cell receptor beta chains from one sample, sequenced in a study of blood T cell repertoires in COVID-19. Repertoires were generated with immunoSEQ multiplex PCR, while TCRdb's copy carries only in-frame clones and drops some. This repertoire shows about 270,000 clones, roughly nine tenths found once; its top ten account for approximately 2%. Sequenced material: peripheral blood. All receptors derive from a man aged 45-65 years with acute or convalescent COVID-19.

This chain connects TRBV12-3 or TRBV12-4 to TRBJ2-7, with TRBD2 as a possible D gene (6 bases). The CDR3 extends over 10 amino acids. Trimming shortened V by 8 bases and J by 5 bases, and 7 bases separated the two germline ends. The CDR3 region has the DNA TGTGCCAGCGGCGGGGACGAGCAGTACTTC. Protein: CASGGDEQYF.

J is TRBJ2-1 and V is TRBV6-5; TRBD2 agrees at 9 bases. The CDR3 consists of 14 residues. Germline CDR1 is MNHEY and CDR2 is SVGAGI. The V gene end was trimmed by 10 bases and the J gene end by 4 bases; junction bases not matched to a gene: 8. In DNA, the CDR3 is TGTGCCACCGAGGAAGCGGGGGGTTACAATGAGCAGTTCTTC. It yields the protein CATEEAGGYNEQFF.

V and J are TRBV7-6 and TRBJ1-1; 10 bases are a match to TRBD1. J lost 5 bases, V lost 2 bases, and 5 bases had no gene match. CDR3 size: 15 residues. Germline V CDR1 and CDR2: SGHVS, FNYEAQ. CDR3 DNA: TGTGCCAGCAGCTTAACCGGACAGGGGGGGACTGAAGCTTTCTTT. This encodes CASSLTGQGGTEAFF.

The V gene is TRBV19, the J gene TRBJ2-1; TRBD2 matches 14 bases. CDR3 length: 20 residues. In germline, CDR1 is LNHDA, CDR2 SQIVND (reference sequence). J was trimmed by 4 bases and V by 3 bases; bases with no gene match: 14. The CDR3 DNA reads as TGTGCCAGTAGTATCGATCCGACTAGCGGGGGGGCCATTTTTTACAATGAGCAGTTCTTC. It translates to CASSIDPTSGGAIFYNEQFF. Based on the CDR3 plus reference TRBV19 and TRBJ2-1, the full variable domain is DGGITQSPKYLFRKEGQNVTLSCEQNLNHDAMYWYRQDPGQGLRLIYYSQIVNDFQKGDIAEGYSVSREKKESFPLTVTSAQKNPTAFYLCASSIDPTSGGAIFYNEQFFGPGTRLTVL.

V and J are TRBV7-3 and TRBJ2-7; D possibly corresponds to TRBD2 (6 bases). CDR1 is SGHTA and CDR2 is FQGTGA in the germline V gene. This CDR3 spans 15 amino acids. The V gene lost 2 bases and the J gene lost 7 bases, with 18 bases spanning the gap. This CDR3 reads CASSLQAAGGGEQYF. As DNA, the CDR3 is TGTGCCAGCAGCTTACAGGCGGCAGGCGGAGGGGAGCAGTACTTC.

The chain couples TRBV6-5 to TRBJ1-6; 7 bases map to TRBD1. The V segment lost 6 bases and the J segment 7 bases; nucleotides outside the gene matches: 6. Germline V lookup: CDR1 MNHEY, CDR2 SVGAGI. The CDR3 sequence is 14 residues long. CDR3 nucleotide sequence: TGTGCCAGCAGAACCGGGACAGAGAATTCACCCCTCCACTTT. It is translated as CASRTGTENSPLHF.

V gene TRBV10-1 combines with J gene TRBJ2-7; 7 nucleotides agree with TRBD2. This CDR3 is 14 amino acids long. J was trimmed by 2 bases and V by 10 bases; bases with no gene match: 11. Germline-derived CDR1 and CDR2 are WNHNN and SYGVQD (reference sequence). CDR3 residues: CANAGEGLPYEQYF. The CDR3 nucleotides are TGCGCCAACGCCGGGGAGGGGCTTCCCTACGAGCAGTACTTC.

The rearrangement uses TRBV20-1 and TRBJ2-5, with a possible D match to TRBD2 (5 bases). This CDR3 spans 13 amino acids. V was cut by 3 bases and J by 7 bases, with 15 bases left in between. Germline loops: CDR1 DFQATT, CDR2 SNEGSKA (reference sequence). The CDR3 DNA reads as TGCAGTGCTAGTCGTGGGGTAGAGGGGACCCAGTACTTC. This gives the protein CSASRGVEGTQYF.